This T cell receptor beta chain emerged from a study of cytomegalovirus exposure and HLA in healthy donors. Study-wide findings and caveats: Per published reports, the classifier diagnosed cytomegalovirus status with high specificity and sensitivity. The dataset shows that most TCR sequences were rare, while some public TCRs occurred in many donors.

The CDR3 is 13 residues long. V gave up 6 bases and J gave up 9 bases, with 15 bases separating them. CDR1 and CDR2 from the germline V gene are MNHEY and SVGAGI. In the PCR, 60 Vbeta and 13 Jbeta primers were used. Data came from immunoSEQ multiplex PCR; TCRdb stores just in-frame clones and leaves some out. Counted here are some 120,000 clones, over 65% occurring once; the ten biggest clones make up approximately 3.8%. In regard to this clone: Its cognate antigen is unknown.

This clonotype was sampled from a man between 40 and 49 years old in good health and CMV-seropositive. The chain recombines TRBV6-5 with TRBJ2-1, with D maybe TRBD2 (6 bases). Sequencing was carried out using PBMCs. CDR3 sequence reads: CASSRGTSSEQFF. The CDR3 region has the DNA TGTGCCAGCAGCCGCGGGACGTCTAGTGAGCAGTTCTTC.